Reported below is one T cell receptor beta chain. No antigen is known for it. This specimen belongs to a study of cytomegalovirus exposure and HLA in healthy donors. Study-wide points: Most sequenced TCRs were rare (though some public TCRs occurred in many donors).

The CDR3 contains 12 residues. The ends were cut back, 5 bases at V and 7 bases at J, with 8 bases in the middle. Germline CDR1 and CDR2: SGHTA and FQGTGA. Vbeta (60) and Jbeta (13) primers were used in the PCR. TCRdb keeps only in-frame clones here, not all; method: immunoSEQ multiplex PCR. The data contain more than 65,000 clones, approximately 83% of them singletons. The rearrangement joins TRBV7-3 to TRBJ2-2; no clear D. The sequence came from a man between 40 and 49 years old in good health and CMV-seronegative. Sequenced: PBMCs. CDR3: CASSKAGGELFF. CDR3 DNA: TGTGCCAGCAGCAAGGCAGGCGGGGAGCTGTTTTTT.